A single sample is the source of the 5 T cell receptor beta chains below, sequenced in a study of blood T cell repertoires in COVID-19. Measured with immunoSEQ multiplex PCR; TCRdb has only the in-frame clones, and not every one. In the table there are 50,000 or so clones, roughly 90% of which are singletons. What was sequenced was peripheral blood. The source of these receptors is a woman at least 80 years old with acute or convalescent COVID-19.

The count of this clone is one. The V and J genes are TRBV19 and TRBJ2-1; 13 bases agree with TRBD2. The length of the CDR3 is 20 residues. V lost 5 bases and J lost 0; bases outside the gene matches: 13. Germline assignment: CDR1 LNHDA and CDR2 SQIVND (reference sequence). The CDR3 DNA is TGTGCCAGTAGTTCGGGACTAGCGGGACTCCTACCCAGCTCCTACAATGAGCAGTTCTTC. This codes for CASSSGLAGLLPSSYNEQFF.

This chain joins TRBV27 and TRBJ1-1; the D gene is possibly TRBD1 (6 bases). The germline V gene encodes CDR1 MNHEY and CDR2 SMNVEV (reference sequence). Trimming cost V 5 bases and J 1 base, with 14 bases left between them. CDR3 length: 15 amino acids. The CDR3 DNA reads as TGTGCCAGCAGTCTCACCGGGGGGCAGAACACTGAAGCTTTCTTT. Protein sequence: CASSLTGGQNTEAFF.

The CDR3 reads CASSLDSVQETQYF. The CDR3 nucleotides are TGTGCCAGCAGTCTTGACTCAGTCCAAGAGACCCAGTACTTC. The chain links TRBV2 to TRBJ2-5; the D is unclear. The CDR3 spans 14 residues. V gave up 5 bases and J gave up 1 base, with 11 bases separating them. CDR1 is SNHLY, CDR2 FYNNEI, per germline.

This chain joins TRBV6-2 or TRBV6-3 and TRBJ2-3, with D perhaps matching TRBD2 (6 bases). The CDR3 extends over 13 amino acids. Germline CDR1 and CDR2: MNHEY and SVGEGT. V was shortened by 6 bases and J by 3 bases, with 10 bases between the two germline ends. The DNA of the CDR3 is TGTGCCAGCAGCCGGGAGTGGACAGATACGCAGTATTTT. As protein: CASSREWTDTQYF.

This sequence joins TRBV6-2 or TRBV6-3 and TRBJ1-5, with 10 bases fitting TRBD1. This CDR3 contains 14 residues. The trim removed 6 bases at V and 6 bases at J, leaving 5 bases unmatched. Per germline, CDR1 MNHEY and CDR2 SVGEGT. CDR3 DNA sequence: TGTGCCAGCAGCCGGGACAGGGGAACTCAGCCCCAGCATTTT. Protein sequence: CASSRDRGTQPQHF.